The rows below give T cell receptor beta chains drawn from one sample of a study of CD8+ T cells in alopecia areata. Profiled with immunoSEQ multiplex PCR; TCRdb holds only in-frame clones, not every one. The table shows 200,000 or so clones, with 50% to 60% occurring only once. Sequenced material: CD4+ T cells sorted from blood, taken at week 0. The receptors here all came from a human donor with alopecia areata. Each CDR3 is given with its conserved first and last residue. D genes are given only for firm matches. Clone size is stated in some rows and not others, as once, few, many or a class when expanded.

d_call: NA; v_call: TRBV30; j_call: TRBJ1-1; clone_size: NA; cdr3_nt: TGTGCCTGGATCTCATATGGAGCTTTCTTT; cdr3_aa: CAWISYGAFF
d_call: NA; v_call: TRBV9; j_call: TRBJ1-4; clone_size: few; cdr3_nt: TGTGCCAGCAGCGTAAGCGGGAAAACTAATGAAAAACTGTTTTTT; cdr3_aa: CASSVSGKTNEKLFF
d_call: NA; v_call: TRBV27; j_call: TRBJ2-3; clone_size: NA; cdr3_nt: TGTGCCAGCAGTCGGAAGGGCGGCTTCCTTATCACAGATACGCAGTATTTT; cdr3_aa: CASSRKGGFLITDTQYF
d_call: NA; v_call: TRBV5-1; j_call: TRBJ2-7; clone_size: NA; cdr3_nt: TGCGCCAGCAGCTCGGGACCCGACGCCTACGAGCAGTACTTC; cdr3_aa: CASSSGPDAYEQYF
d_call: TRBD1; v_call: TRBV4-1; j_call: TRBJ1-4; clone_size: NA; cdr3_nt: TGCGCCAGCAGCCAACAGGGGGTAAATGAAAAACTGTTTTTT; cdr3_aa: CASSQQGVNEKLFF
d_call: TRBD1; v_call: TRBV30; j_call: TRBJ2-4; clone_size: NA; cdr3_nt: TGTGCCTGGAGTACAGGGGCCATTCAGTACTTC; cdr3_aa: CAWSTGAIQYF
d_call: NA; v_call: TRBV9; j_call: TRBJ1-6; clone_size: NA; cdr3_nt: TGTGCCAGCAGCGTAACCGCACGGTTTGTTTCACCCCTCCACTTT; cdr3_aa: CASSVTARFVSPLHF
d_call: TRBD1; v_call: TRBV30; j_call: TRBJ2-5; clone_size: NA; cdr3_nt: TGTGCCTGGAGTGGGGACAGTCGGGGGACCCAGTACTTC; cdr3_aa: CAWSGDSRGTQYF
d_call: TRBD2; v_call: TRBV6-5; j_call: TRBJ2-1; clone_size: NA; cdr3_nt: TGTGCCAGCAGGCTGACTAGCGGGGGGAGGAATGAGCAGTTCTTC; cdr3_aa: CASRLTSGGRNEQFF
d_call: TRBD2; v_call: TRBV7-3; j_call: TRBJ2-2; clone_size: NA; cdr3_nt: TGTGCCAGCAGGCCTAGCGGGAGGAGTAGCGGGGAGCTGTTTTTT; cdr3_aa: CASRPSGRSSGELFF
d_call: TRBD1; v_call: TRBV10-1; j_call: TRBJ2-3; clone_size: NA; cdr3_nt: TGCGCCAGCAGTGGACAGGGTACCACCCGTGATACGCAGTATTTT; cdr3_aa: CASSGQGTTRDTQYF